This TCR beta chain was documented in a study of cytomegalovirus exposure and HLA in healthy donors. Study-wide points: The study found most TCR sequences rare, yet found some public TCRs in many donors. Common viral pathogens seemed, in a later analysis, to connect with several of the most significant clusters.

As regards this clone: Its antigen is not known.

Germline V gene sequence: CDR1 SGHDT, CDR2 YYEEEE. V was cut by 4 bases and J by 5 bases, with 19 bases left in between. There are 15 residues in the CDR3. Both 60 Vbeta primers and 13 Jbeta primers went into the PCR. The assay was immunoSEQ multiplex PCR, and TCRdb's table has in-frame clones only and misses some. This table holds 150,000 to 200,000 clones, over 70% found once. J is TRBJ2-7 and V is TRBV5-6; possibly TRBD2 for D (6 bases). The sequencing input was PBMCs. This receptor was obtained from a boy between 2 and 10 years old in good health and CMV-seronegative. The CDR3 here is CASSPFLGGANEQYV. The CDR3, as DNA: TGTGCCAGCAGCCCCTTCCTCGGAGGGGCGAACGAGCAGTACGTC.